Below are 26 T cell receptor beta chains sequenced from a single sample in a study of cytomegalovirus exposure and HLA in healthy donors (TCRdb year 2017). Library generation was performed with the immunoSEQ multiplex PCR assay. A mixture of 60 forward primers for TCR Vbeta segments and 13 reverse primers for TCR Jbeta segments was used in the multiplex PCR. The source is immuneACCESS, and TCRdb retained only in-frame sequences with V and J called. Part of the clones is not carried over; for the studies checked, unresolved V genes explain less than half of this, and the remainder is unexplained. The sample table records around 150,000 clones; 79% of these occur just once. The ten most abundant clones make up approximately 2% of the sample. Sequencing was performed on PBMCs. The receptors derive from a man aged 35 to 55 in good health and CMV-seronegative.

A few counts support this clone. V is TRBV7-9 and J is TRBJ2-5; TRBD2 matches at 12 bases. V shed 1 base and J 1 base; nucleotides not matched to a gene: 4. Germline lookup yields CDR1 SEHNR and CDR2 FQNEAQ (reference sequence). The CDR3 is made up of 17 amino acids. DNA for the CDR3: TGTGCCAGCAGCTTAGGGCTAGCGGGAGGGCCCCAAGAGACCCAGTACTTC. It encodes CASSLGLAGGPQETQYF.

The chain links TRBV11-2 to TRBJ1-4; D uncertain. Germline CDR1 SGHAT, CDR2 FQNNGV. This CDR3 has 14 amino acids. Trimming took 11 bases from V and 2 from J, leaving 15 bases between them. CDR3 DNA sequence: TGTGCCTTACCTAGGAGGGCGACTAATGAAAAACTGTTTTTT. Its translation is CALPRRATNEKLFF. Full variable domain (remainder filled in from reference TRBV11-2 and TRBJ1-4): EAGVAQSPRYKIIEKRQSVAFWCNPISGHATLYWYQQILGQGPKLLIQFQNNGVVDDSQLPKDRFSAERLKGVDSTLKIQPAKLEDSAVYLCALPRRATNEKLFFGSGTQLSVL.

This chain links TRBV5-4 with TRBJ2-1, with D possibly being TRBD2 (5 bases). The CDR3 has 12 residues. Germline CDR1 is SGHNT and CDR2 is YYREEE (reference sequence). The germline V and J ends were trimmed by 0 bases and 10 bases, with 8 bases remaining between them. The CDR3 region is CASSLERGEQFF. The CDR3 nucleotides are TGTGCCAGCAGCTTGGAACGGGGAGAGCAGTTCTTC.

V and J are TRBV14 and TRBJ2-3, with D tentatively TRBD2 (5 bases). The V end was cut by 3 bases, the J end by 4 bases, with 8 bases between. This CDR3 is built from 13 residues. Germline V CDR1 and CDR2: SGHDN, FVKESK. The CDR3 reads CASSHGNADTQYF. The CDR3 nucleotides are TGTGCCAGCAGCCACGGGAACGCAGATACGCAGTATTTT.

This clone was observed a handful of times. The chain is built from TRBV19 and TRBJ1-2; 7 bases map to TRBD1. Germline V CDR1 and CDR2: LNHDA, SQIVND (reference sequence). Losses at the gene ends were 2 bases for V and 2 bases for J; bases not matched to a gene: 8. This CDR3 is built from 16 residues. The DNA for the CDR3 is TGTGCCAGTAGTATACAGGGGGGTAACGAGAACTATGGCTACACCTTC. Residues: CASSIQGGNENYGYTF.

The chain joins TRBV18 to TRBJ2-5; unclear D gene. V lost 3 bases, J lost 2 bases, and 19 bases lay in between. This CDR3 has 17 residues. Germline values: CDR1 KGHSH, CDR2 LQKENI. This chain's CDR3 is CASSPALVFQHQETQYF. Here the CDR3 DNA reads TGTGCCAGCTCACCCGCCCTAGTTTTCCAGCATCAAGAGACCCAGTACTTC. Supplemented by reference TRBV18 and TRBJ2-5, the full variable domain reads NAGVMQNPRHLVRRRGQEARLRCSPMKGHSHVYWYRQLPEEGLKFMVYLQKENIIDESGMPKERFSAEFPKEGPSILRIQQVVRGDSAAYFCASSPALVFQHQETQYFGPGTRLLVL.

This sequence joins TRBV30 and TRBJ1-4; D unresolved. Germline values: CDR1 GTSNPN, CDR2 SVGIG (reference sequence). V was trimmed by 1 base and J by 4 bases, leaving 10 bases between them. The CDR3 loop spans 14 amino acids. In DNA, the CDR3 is TGTGCCTGGAGTGATGACACGAATAATGAAAAACTGTTTTTT. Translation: CAWSDDTNNEKLFF.

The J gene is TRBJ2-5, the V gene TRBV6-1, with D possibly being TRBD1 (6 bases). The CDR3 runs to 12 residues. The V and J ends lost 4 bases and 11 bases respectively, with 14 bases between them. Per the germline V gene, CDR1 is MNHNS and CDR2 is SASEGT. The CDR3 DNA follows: TGTGCCAGCAGTGTTGGCACTCAGGGGCAGTACTTC. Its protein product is CASSVGTQGQYF.

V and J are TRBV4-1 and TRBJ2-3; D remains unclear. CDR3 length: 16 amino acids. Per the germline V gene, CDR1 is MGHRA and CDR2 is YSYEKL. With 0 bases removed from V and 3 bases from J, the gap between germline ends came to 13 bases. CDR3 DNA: TGCGCCAGCAGCCAAGAGGATCTACGGGTTACAGATACGCAGTATTTT. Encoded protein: CASSQEDLRVTDTQYF.

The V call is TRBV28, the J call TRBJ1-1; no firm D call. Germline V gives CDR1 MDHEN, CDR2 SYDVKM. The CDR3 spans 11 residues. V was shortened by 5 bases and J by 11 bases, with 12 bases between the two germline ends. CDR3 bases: TGTGCCAGCAGTCTATCGGTGCACGCTTTCTTT. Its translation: CASSLSVHAFF.

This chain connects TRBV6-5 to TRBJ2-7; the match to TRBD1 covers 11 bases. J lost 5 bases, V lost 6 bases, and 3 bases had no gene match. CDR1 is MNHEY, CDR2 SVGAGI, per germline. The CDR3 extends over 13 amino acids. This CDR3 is CASRGQGADEQYF. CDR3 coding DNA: TGTGCCAGCAGAGGACAGGGGGCGGACGAGCAGTACTTC.

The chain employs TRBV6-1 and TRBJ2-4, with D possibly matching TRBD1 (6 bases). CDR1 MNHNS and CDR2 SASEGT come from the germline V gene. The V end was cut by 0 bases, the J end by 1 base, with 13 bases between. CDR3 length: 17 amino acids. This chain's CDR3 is CASSEAGQGMAKNIQYF. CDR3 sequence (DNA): TGTGCCAGCAGTGAAGCTGGGCAGGGGATGGCCAAAAACATTCAGTACTTC.

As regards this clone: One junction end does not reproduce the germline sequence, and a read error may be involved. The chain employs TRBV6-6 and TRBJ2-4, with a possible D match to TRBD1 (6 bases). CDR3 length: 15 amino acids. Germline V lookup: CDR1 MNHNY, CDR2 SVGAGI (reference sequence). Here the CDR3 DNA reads TGTGCCAGCAGTCCAGGGGATGTGGCCAAAAACAGTCAGTACTTC. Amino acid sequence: CASSPGDVAKNSQYF.

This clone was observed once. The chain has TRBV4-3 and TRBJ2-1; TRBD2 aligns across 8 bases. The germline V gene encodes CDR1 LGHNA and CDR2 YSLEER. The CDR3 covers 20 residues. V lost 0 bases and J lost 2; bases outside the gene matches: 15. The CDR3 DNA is TGCGCCAGCAGCCAAGAGGGGGGACTAGACGCACCCCGAACCTACAATGAGCAGTTCTTC. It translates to CASSQEGGLDAPRTYNEQFF.

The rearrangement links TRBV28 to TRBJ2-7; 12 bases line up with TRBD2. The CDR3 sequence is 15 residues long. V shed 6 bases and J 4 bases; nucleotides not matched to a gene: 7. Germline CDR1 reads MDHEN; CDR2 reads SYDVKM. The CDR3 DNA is TGTGCCAGCAGGCCCCTAGCGGGAGGGCTATACGAGCAGTACTTC. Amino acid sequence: CASRPLAGGLYEQYF.

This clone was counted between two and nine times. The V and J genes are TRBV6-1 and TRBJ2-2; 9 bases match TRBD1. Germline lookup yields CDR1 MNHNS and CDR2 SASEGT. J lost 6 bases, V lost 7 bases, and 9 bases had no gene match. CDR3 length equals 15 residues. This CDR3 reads CASTSGTGRPGELFF. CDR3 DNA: TGTGCCAGCACCTCCGGGACAGGGAGACCCGGGGAGCTGTTTTTT.

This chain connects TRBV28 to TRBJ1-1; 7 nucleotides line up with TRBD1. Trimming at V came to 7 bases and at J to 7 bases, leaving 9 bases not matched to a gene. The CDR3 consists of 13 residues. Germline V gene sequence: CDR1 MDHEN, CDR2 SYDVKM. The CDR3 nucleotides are TGTGCCAGCAATCGACAGGGTAGGGATGAAGCTTTCTTT. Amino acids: CASNRQGRDEAFF.

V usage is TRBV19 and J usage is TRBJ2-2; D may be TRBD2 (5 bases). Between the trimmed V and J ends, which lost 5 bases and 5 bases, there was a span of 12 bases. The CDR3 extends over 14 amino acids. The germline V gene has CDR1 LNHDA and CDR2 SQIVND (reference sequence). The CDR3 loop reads CASSGKRATGELFF. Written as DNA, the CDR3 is TGTGCCAGTAGTGGGAAGAGGGCGACCGGGGAGCTGTTTTTT.

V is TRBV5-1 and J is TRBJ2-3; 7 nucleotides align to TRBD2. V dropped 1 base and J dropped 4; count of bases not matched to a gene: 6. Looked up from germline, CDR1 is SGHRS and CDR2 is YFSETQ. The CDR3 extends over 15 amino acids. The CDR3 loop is CASSLRGSGSDTQYF. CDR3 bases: TGCGCCAGCAGCTTGCGCGGGAGCGGGTCAGATACGCAGTATTTT.

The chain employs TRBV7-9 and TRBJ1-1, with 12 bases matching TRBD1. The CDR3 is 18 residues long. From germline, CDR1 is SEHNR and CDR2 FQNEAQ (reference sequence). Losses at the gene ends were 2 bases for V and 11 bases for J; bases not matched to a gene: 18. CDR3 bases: TGTGCCAGCAGCTTACGACCCGACCGGGACAGGGGGCTGCAAGGGGCTTTCTTT. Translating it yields CASSLRPDRDRGLQGAFF. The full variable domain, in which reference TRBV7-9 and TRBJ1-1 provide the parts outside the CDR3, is DTGVSQNPRHKITKRGQNVTFRCDPISEHNRLYWYRQTLGQGPEFLTYFQNEAQLEKSRLLSDRFSAERPKGSFSTLEIQRTEQGDSAMYLCASSLRPDRDRGLQGAFFGQGTRLTVV.

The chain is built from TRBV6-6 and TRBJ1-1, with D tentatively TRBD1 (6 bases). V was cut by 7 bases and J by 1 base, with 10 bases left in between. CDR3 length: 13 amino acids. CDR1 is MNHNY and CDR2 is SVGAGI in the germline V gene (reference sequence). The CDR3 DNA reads TGTGCCAGCATTGTGACAGGGAACACTGAAGCTTTCTTT. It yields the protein CASIVTGNTEAFF.

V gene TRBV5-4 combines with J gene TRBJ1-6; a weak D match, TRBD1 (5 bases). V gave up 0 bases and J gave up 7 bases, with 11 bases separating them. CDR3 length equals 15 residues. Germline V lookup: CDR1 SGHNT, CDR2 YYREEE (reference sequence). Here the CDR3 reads CASSLGQGLNSPLHF. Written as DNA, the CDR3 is TGTGCCAGCAGCTTGGGGCAGGGATTGAATTCACCCCTCCACTTT.

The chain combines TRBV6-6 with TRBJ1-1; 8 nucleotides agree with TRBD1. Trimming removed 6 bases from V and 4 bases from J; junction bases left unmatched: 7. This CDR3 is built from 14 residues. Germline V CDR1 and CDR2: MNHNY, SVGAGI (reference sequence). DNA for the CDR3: TGTGCCAGCAGCCAGGACAGGGCAGGCACTGAAGCTTTCTTT. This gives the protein CASSQDRAGTEAFF.

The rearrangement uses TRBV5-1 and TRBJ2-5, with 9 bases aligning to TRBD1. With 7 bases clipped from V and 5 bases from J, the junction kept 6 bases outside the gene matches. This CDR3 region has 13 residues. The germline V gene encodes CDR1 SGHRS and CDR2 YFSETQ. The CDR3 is CASSTGGRETQYF. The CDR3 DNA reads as TGCGCCAGCTCTACAGGGGGCAGGGAGACCCAGTACTTC.

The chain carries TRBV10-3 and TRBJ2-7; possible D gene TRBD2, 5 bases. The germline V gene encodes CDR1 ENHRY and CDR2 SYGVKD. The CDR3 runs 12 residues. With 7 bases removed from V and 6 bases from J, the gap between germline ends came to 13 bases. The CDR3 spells CAIMGVGVEQYF. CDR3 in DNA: TGTGCCATCATGGGAGTGGGAGTCGAGCAGTACTTC.

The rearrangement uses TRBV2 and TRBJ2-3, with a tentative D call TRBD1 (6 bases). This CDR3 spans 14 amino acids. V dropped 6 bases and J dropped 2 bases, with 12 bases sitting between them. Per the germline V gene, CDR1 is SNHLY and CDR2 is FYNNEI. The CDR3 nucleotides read TGTGCCAGCAGCCCACAGGGTCCCACAGATACGCAGTATTTT. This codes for CASSPQGPTDTQYF.